A single sample gave rise to the 18 T cell receptor beta chains below, sequenced in a study of neoadjuvant anti-PD-1 for oral cavity cancer. Assay used: immunoSEQ multiplex PCR; TCRdb lists only in-frame clones, some missing. The sample records approximately 13,000 clones, about 76% being singletons. Time point meaning: after neoadjuvant nivolumab, at surgical resection. The sample consisted of PBMCs, taken after nivolumab (anti-PD-1) treatment. Receptor source: a person aged 35-79 years with oral cavity squamous cell carcinoma.

The rearrangement uses TRBV27 and TRBJ1-1; 9 bases map to TRBD1. CDR1 is MNHEY, CDR2 SMNVEV, per germline (reference sequence). CDR3 length equals 14 residues. V lost 4 bases and J lost 3; bases outside the gene matches: 3. In nucleotides, the CDR3 is TGTGCCAGCAGTTACAGGGGGCGCGACACTGAAGCTTTCTTT. Translating gives CASSYRGRDTEAFF.

This chain joins TRBV20-1 and TRBJ2-7; D uncertain. V was shortened by 0 bases and J by 4 bases, with 1 base between the two germline ends. The CDR3 is made up of 10 amino acids. Germline CDR1 DFQATT, CDR2 SNEGSKA (reference sequence). DNA of the CDR3: TGCAGTGCTAGAGAGTACGAGCAGTACTTC. This encodes CSAREYEQYF.

This clone was recorded only once. The rearrangement uses TRBV18 and TRBJ2-7; 14 bases agree with TRBD2. J lost 1 base, V lost 3 bases, and 5 bases had no gene match. Germline V CDR1 and CDR2: KGHSH, LQKENI. This CDR3 contains 17 residues. DNA of the CDR3: TGTGCCAGCTCACCGGGACTAGCGGGAGTCGGTTCCTACGAGCAGTACTTC. It is translated as CASSPGLAGVGSYEQYF.

This clone showed up just a few times. V and J are TRBV27 and TRBJ1-3; D remains ambiguous. Trimming left V 1 base short and J 4 bases short, with 5 bases between. Germline loops: CDR1 MNHEY, CDR2 SMNVEV (reference sequence). This CDR3 is built from 13 residues. The CDR3 region has the DNA TGTGCCAGCAGTTTATGGGCGGGAAACACCATATATTTT. Translated, it gives CASSLWAGNTIYF.

The gene calls are TRBV6-1 and TRBJ1-1; D perhaps matches TRBD1 (5 bases). V lost 3 bases and J 0 bases, leaving 11 bases between the germline ends. Germline V lookup: CDR1 MNHNS, CDR2 SASEGT. CDR3 length equals 15 residues. The CDR3 DNA reads as TGTGCCAGCAGTGAGGACGGGACGGTGAACACTGAAGCTTTCTTT. Residues: CASSEDGTVNTEAFF.

V gene TRBV7-2 combines with J gene TRBJ2-7, with 10 bases matching TRBD2. The CDR3 spans 15 residues. J lost 3 bases, V lost 5 bases, and 7 bases had no gene match. CDR1 SGHTA and CDR2 FQGNSA come from the germline V gene. DNA of the CDR3: TGTGCCAGCAGCACGGGACTAGCGATCGGCTACGAGCAGTACTTC. Its protein is CASSTGLAIGYEQYF.

The rearrangement uses TRBV7-3 and TRBJ2-2, with D tentatively TRBD2 (6 bases). Germline-derived CDR1 and CDR2 are SGHTA and FQGTGA. The germline V and J ends were trimmed by 5 bases and 6 bases, with 19 bases remaining between them. There are 16 residues in the CDR3. The CDR3 loop is CASSENSGAISGELFF. CDR3 sequence (DNA): TGTGCCAGCAGCGAAAACTCGGGAGCGATCTCCGGGGAGCTGTTTTTT.

The chain joins TRBV7-9 to TRBJ2-3, with D possibly TRBD1 on 5 matching bases. The V and J ends lost 5 bases and 1 base respectively, with 13 bases between them. CDR1 is SEHNR, CDR2 FQNEAQ, per germline (reference sequence). This CDR3 has 15 residues. The CDR3 sequence is CASSLQGGGTDTQYF. The CDR3 DNA reads as TGTGCCAGCAGCCTCCAGGGCGGTGGCACAGATACGCAGTATTTT.

This chain uses TRBV13 with TRBJ2-1, with TRBD2 as a possible D gene (6 bases). Trimming took 5 bases from V and 5 from J, leaving 13 bases between them. The CDR3 runs to 14 residues. CDR1 and CDR2 (germline): PRHDT, FYEKMQ (reference sequence). Here the CDR3 DNA reads TGTGCCAGCAGCGGGGACTCCATGGACAATGAGCAGTTCTTC. This gives the protein CASSGDSMDNEQFF. Full variable domain (rest looked up from reference TRBV13 and TRBJ2-1): AAGVIQSPRHLIKEKRETATLKCYPIPRHDTVYWYQQGPGQDPQFLISFYEKMQSDKGSIPDRFSAQQFSDYHSELNMSSLELGDSALYFCASSGDSMDNEQFFGPGTRLTVL.

The chain recombines TRBV18 with TRBJ2-2; D not certain. CDR3 length: 15 residues. Germline V gene lookup returns CDR1 KGHSH and CDR2 LQKENI. V lost 0 bases to trimming and J lost 2 bases, with 7 bases between them. CDR3 in DNA: TGTGCCAGCTCACCACCGACGCGTAACACCGGGGAGCTGTTTTTT. This translates into CASSPPTRNTGELFF.

This clone was seen just once. This chain joins TRBV11-2 and TRBJ1-6, with a tentative D call TRBD1 (5 bases). V lost 5 bases and J 11 bases, leaving 19 bases between the germline ends. Germline lookup yields CDR1 SGHAT and CDR2 FQNNGV. The CDR3 has 15 amino acids. The CDR3 loop reads CASSQPPGLGTPLHF. The DNA for the CDR3 is TGTGCCAGCAGCCAACCCCCAGGGTTAGGGACACCCCTCCACTTT.

The V and J genes are TRBV7-2 and TRBJ2-3; D may be TRBD2 (5 bases). The CDR3 spans 13 residues. Germline V lookup: CDR1 SGHTA, CDR2 FQGNSA. Trimming removed 5 bases from V and 6 bases from J, with 12 bases in between. As DNA, the CDR3 is TGTGCCAGCAGCCCGGGGTCCGCCGATACGCAGTATTTT. It encodes CASSPGSADTQYF.

The chain couples TRBV6-1 to TRBJ2-7; 10 bases align to TRBD1. Germline V gene data show CDR1 as MNHNS and CDR2 as SASEGT. With V trimmed by 0 bases and J by 4 bases, 9 bases remained unmatched. The CDR3 spans 17 residues. The CDR3, as DNA: TGTGCCAGCAGTGAAGCCCTCGTGGGACAGGGGAGATACGAGCAGTACTTC. Translation: CASSEALVGQGRYEQYF.

Turning to this clone: The junction does not match germline at one end; this may be a read error. This chain uses TRBV4-2 with TRBJ1-2; D uncertain. Germline CDR1 is LGHNA and CDR2 is YNFKEQ. The CDR3 has 16 amino acids. The CDR3 bases are TGTGCCAGCACCCAAGTGTCCGAGAAAGGGCGAAGTGGCTACACCTTC. Amino acids: CASTQVSEKGRSGYTF.

The chain employs TRBV4-2 and TRBJ2-7; 7 bases are a match to TRBD1. Germline V gene lookup returns CDR1 LGHNA and CDR2 YNFKEQ. Unmatched junction bases numbered 12, after V lost 1 base and J lost 0 bases. CDR3 length: 18 residues. For the CDR3, the DNA is TGTGCCAGCAGCCAAGGACTCTCGGGACAGCTAAGCTCCTACGAGCAGTACTTC. This codes for CASSQGLSGQLSSYEQYF.

This chain joins TRBV29-1 and TRBJ1-4; D uncertain. CDR1 SQVTM and CDR2 ANQGSEA come from the germline V gene. Trimming cost V 0 bases and J 10 bases, with 12 bases left between them. The CDR3 has 13 residues. CDR3 DNA sequence: TGCAGCGTTGAAGATGCCAGGCGGGGAAAACTGTTTTTT. Residues: CSVEDARRGKLFF.

V is TRBV5-1 and J is TRBJ1-4; possible D gene TRBD1, 5 bases. Germline loops: CDR1 SGHRS, CDR2 YFSETQ. The ends were cut back, 0 bases at V and 3 bases at J, with 15 bases in the middle. The CDR3 is 17 amino acids. The CDR3 sequence: CASSLGNLGEPNEKLFF. In nucleotides, the CDR3 is TGCGCCAGCAGCTTGGGGAATTTGGGGGAGCCTAATGAAAAACTGTTTTTT.

The rearrangement joins TRBV9 to TRBJ2-1; TRBD1 might be the D (6 bases). V lost 0 bases and J 2 bases, leaving 9 bases between the germline ends. The germline gives CDR1 SGDLS, CDR2 YYNGEE. The CDR3 extends over 15 amino acids. CDR3 sequence (DNA): TGTGCCAGCAGCGTAGCGACAGGTCCCTACAATGAGCAGTTCTTC. Translation: CASSVATGPYNEQFF.